This entry lists 22 T cell receptor beta chains sequenced from one sample in a study of graft-versus-host responses after intestinal transplantation. No antigen has been identified for these receptors. Some clones are missing from TCRdb's copy, which holds only in-frame ones; the method was immunoSEQ multiplex PCR. The table lists 95,000 to 150,000 clones, approximately 95% of them singletons, with 3% to 4% in the top ten. The sequencing used unstimulated CD8+ T cells sorted from spleen or lymph node cells, collected before intestinal transplant. Every receptor here comes from a human donor who received an intestinal transplant.

The genes are TRBV7-2 and TRBJ1-1, with TRBD1 identical over 7 bases. V was pared by 2 bases and J by 5 bases, with 8 bases of the junction left unmatched. There are 15 residues in the CDR3. In germline, CDR1 is SGHTA, CDR2 FQGNSA. The CDR3 here is CASSLFTARGTEAFF. As DNA, the CDR3 is TGTGCCAGCAGCTTATTCACCGCCAGGGGGACTGAAGCTTTCTTT.

The rearrangement joins TRBV29-1 to TRBJ2-2; 9 nucleotides line up with TRBD2. V lost 5 bases to trimming and J lost 7 bases; unmatched junction nucleotides: 5. Germline V gene data show CDR1 as SQVTM and CDR2 as ANQGSEA. The CDR3 has 13 residues. The CDR3, as DNA: TGCAGCGTTCTATATAGCGGGGGCGGGGAGCTGTTTTTT. This translates into CSVLYSGGGELFF.

V usage is TRBV4-2 and J usage is TRBJ2-7; D may correspond to TRBD1 or TRBD2 (5 bases each). Trimming shortened V by 5 bases and J by 3 bases, and 17 bases separated the two germline ends. CDR1 and CDR2 (germline): LGHNA, YNFKEQ. The CDR3 totals 15 residues. In DNA form, the CDR3 reads TGTGCCAGCAGCGGTGGAGTAGGGACCGACTACGAGCAGTACTTC. Encoded protein: CASSGGVGTDYEQYF.

The chain carries TRBV28 and TRBJ2-1, with D hard to call. Between the trimmed V and J ends, which lost 3 bases and 10 bases, there was a span of 10 bases. Germline assignment: CDR1 MDHEN and CDR2 SYDVKM. CDR3 length: 12 amino acids. CDR3 bases: TGTGCCAGCAGTTTTCCTCATAAAGAGCAGTTCTTC. This encodes CASSFPHKEQFF.

This CDR3 reads CASSLGQGSVTEAFF. CDR3 coding DNA: TGCGCCAGCAGCTTGGGGCAGGGTTCGGTAACTGAAGCTTTCTTT. The rearrangement uses TRBV5-1 and TRBJ1-1; D is possibly TRBD1 (5 bases). Germline V gene sequence: CDR1 SGHRS, CDR2 YFSETQ. This CDR3 contains 15 residues. The germline V and J ends were trimmed by 0 bases and 5 bases, with 14 bases remaining between them.

The V and J genes are TRBV28 and TRBJ1-1; possibly TRBD1 for D (6 bases). V lost 6 bases, J lost 5 bases, and 13 bases lay in between. This CDR3 is 13 amino acids long. In germline, CDR1 is MDHEN, CDR2 SYDVKM. In DNA form, the CDR3 reads TGTGCCAGCAGGCTAGGGGGTATGACTGAAGCTTTCTTT. It encodes CASRLGGMTEAFF.

This rearrangement joins TRBV5-1 to TRBJ2-1; D gene uncertain. This CDR3 has 12 residues. Germline V lookup: CDR1 SGHRS, CDR2 YFSETQ. V lost 1 base and J 7 bases, leaving 6 bases between the germline ends. This CDR3 reads CASSLRNNEQFF. CDR3 bases: TGCGCCAGCAGCTTGAGGAATAATGAGCAGTTCTTC.

V is TRBV28 and J is TRBJ1-1; no definite D call. The CDR3 has 14 amino acids. Per germline, CDR1 MDHEN and CDR2 SYDVKM. Between the trimmed V and J ends, which lost 6 bases and 3 bases, there was a span of 14 bases. CDR3 protein: CASRTPGGHTEAFF. In DNA, the CDR3 is TGTGCCAGCAGGACACCTGGTGGGCACACTGAAGCTTTCTTT. Drawing the rest from reference TRBV28 and TRBJ1-1, the complete variable domain is DVKVTQSSRYLVKRTGEKVFLECVQDMDHENMFWYRQDPGLGLRLIYFSYDVKMKEKGDIPEGYSVSREKKERFSLILESASTNQTSMYLCASRTPGGHTEAFFGQGTRLTVV.

The chain recombines TRBV1 with TRBJ2-5. TRBV1 is marked as a pseudogene. This CDR3 has 8 amino acids. CDR3 nucleotide sequence: TGCAACCAAGAGACCCAGTACTTC. Translated, it gives CNQETQYF.

This chain uses TRBV6-1 with TRBJ2-6; D is uncertain. CDR3 size: 18 residues. Between the trimmed V and J ends, which lost 2 bases and 0 bases, there was a span of 14 bases. CDR1 MNHNS and CDR2 SASEGT come from the germline V gene. CDR3 loop: CASSERMGASSGANVLTF. The DNA of the CDR3 is TGTGCCAGCAGTGAAAGAATGGGTGCTAGCTCTGGGGCCAACGTCCTGACTTTC.

The chain has TRBV19 and TRBJ2-7; 7 nucleotides line up with TRBD2. The CDR3 length is 13 residues. CDR1 is LNHDA, CDR2 SQIVND, per germline (reference sequence). V lost 1 base and J lost 5; bases outside the gene matches: 2. The DNA of the CDR3 is TGTGCCAGTAGTATAGTGGCGGGAGACGAGCAGTACTTC. This gives the protein CASSIVAGDEQYF.

The chain links TRBV13 to TRBJ2-1; 10 nucleotides align to TRBD2. This CDR3 has 16 residues. Looked up from germline, CDR1 is PRHDT and CDR2 is FYEKMQ (reference sequence). The junction had 8 bases not matched to a gene; V was cut back by 3 bases and J by 6 bases. Written as DNA, the CDR3 is TGTGCCAGCAGCTTTCGACTAGCGGGTAAGGGCAATGAGCAGTTCTTC. Translating it yields CASSFRLAGKGNEQFF. The complete variable domain, with remaining parts taken from reference TRBV13 and TRBJ2-1, reads AAGVIQSPRHLIKEKRETATLKCYPIPRHDTVYWYQQGPGQDPQFLISFYEKMQSDKGSIPDRFSAQQFSDYHSELNMSSLELGDSALYFCASSFRLAGKGNEQFFGPGTRLTVL.

The chain carries TRBV7-6 and TRBJ1-3; 10 positions agree with TRBD1. J lost 3 bases, V lost 1 base, and 6 bases had no gene match. CDR3 length: 17 amino acids. Germline V gives CDR1 SGHVS, CDR2 FNYEAQ. CDR3 DNA: TGTGCCAGCAGCTTAGGCCAGGGACAGGGGATTGGAAACACCATATATTTT. Translated, it gives CASSLGQGQGIGNTIYF.

The chain couples TRBV27 to TRBJ2-1; no reliable D call. The CDR3 sequence is 11 residues long. Trimming removed 8 bases at V and 9 bases at J, with 11 bases between. Germline V CDR1 and CDR2: MNHEY, SMNVEV (reference sequence). CDR3 sequence (DNA): TGTGCCAGCGGTCCTAGAACTGAGCAGTTCTTC. It translates to CASGPRTEQFF.

The rearrangement links TRBV10-3 to TRBJ1-1, with no clear D. Germline V gene data show CDR1 as ENHRY and CDR2 as SYGVKD. The V end was cut by 3 bases, the J end by 3 bases, with 8 bases between. This CDR3 comprises 13 residues. CDR3 region: CAISESGYTEAFF. The CDR3 coding sequence is TGTGCCATCAGTGAATCGGGTTACACTGAAGCTTTCTTT.

This sequence joins TRBV27 and TRBJ1-5, with D unresolved. CDR3 length: 14 residues. Germline V CDR1 and CDR2: MNHEY, SMNVEV (reference sequence). The ends were cut back, 0 bases at V and 1 base at J, with 4 bases in the middle. CDR3 coding DNA: TGTGCCAGCAGTTTATCAGGGAGCAATCAGCCCCAGCATTTT. As protein: CASSLSGSNQPQHF.

The rearrangement links TRBV30 to TRBJ2-7; 9 nucleotides align to TRBD2. Germline CDR1 is GTSNPN and CDR2 is SVGIG (reference sequence). The V segment lost 2 bases and the J segment 1 base; nucleotides outside the gene matches: 6. The CDR3 has 15 residues. The CDR3 nucleotides read TGTGCCTGGAGTAGGGCGAGCGGGAGGTCCTACGAGCAGTACTTC. It encodes CAWSRASGRSYEQYF.

The J gene is TRBJ2-7, the V gene TRBV30; D is perhaps TRBD1 (5 bases). This CDR3 is 12 amino acids long. Per germline, CDR1 GTSNPN and CDR2 SVGIG (reference sequence). The V end lost 4 bases, the J end lost 0 bases, and 7 bases lay between the germline ends. The CDR3 DNA is TGTGCCTGGATGACAGTCTCCTACGAGCAGTACTTC. Its translation is CAWMTVSYEQYF.

The rearrangement joins TRBV10-1 to TRBJ2-5; 9 bases align to TRBD1. V shed 5 bases, J shed 4 bases, and the junction held 2 bases outside the gene matches. This CDR3 is 13 amino acids long. Germline-derived CDR1 and CDR2 are WNHNN and SYGVQD (reference sequence). As DNA, the CDR3 is TGCGCCAGCAGTCGACAGGGGGTAGAGACCCAGTACTTC. Translation gives CASSRQGVETQYF.

V and J are TRBV30 and TRBJ1-2, with D perhaps matching TRBD1 (5 bases). The CDR3 runs to 14 residues. Germline values: CDR1 GTSNPN, CDR2 SVGIG (reference sequence). Trimming removed 7 bases from V and 5 bases from J, with 20 bases in between. CDR3 sequence reads: CASRWGTGLYGYTF. For the CDR3, the DNA is TGTGCCTCCCGATGGGGGACGGGGCTTTATGGCTACACCTTC.

Turning to this clone: The sample carries other DNA sequences with the same CDR3. J is TRBJ2-7 and V is TRBV9; D is unclear. CDR1 is SGDLS, CDR2 YYNGEE, per germline. Trimming stripped 0 bases from V and 0 bases from J, with 7 bases between. The CDR3 loop spans 14 amino acids. The CDR3 sequence is CASSVGGSSYEQYF. The CDR3, as DNA: TGTGCCAGCAGCGTAGGGGGATCCTCCTACGAGCAGTACTTC. Combining the CDR3 with reference TRBV9 and TRBJ2-7 gives the whole variable domain DSGVTQTPKHLITATGQRVTLRCSPRSGDLSVYWYQQSLDQGLQFLIQYYNGEERAKGNILERFSAQQFPDLHSELNLSSLELGDSALYFCASSVGGSSYEQYFGPGTRLTVT.

This clone was seen once. This chain uses TRBV27 with TRBJ2-7; tentative D call: TRBD2 (6 bases). The CDR3 is 16 amino acids. The germline V gene encodes CDR1 MNHEY and CDR2 SMNVEV (reference sequence). The V and J ends lost 0 bases and 0 bases respectively, with 12 bases between them. DNA of the CDR3: TGTGCCAGCAGTTTATCGGCGGGGCATCTCTCCTACGAGCAGTACTTC. Translating gives CASSLSAGHLSYEQYF.